This paragraph covers one T cell receptor beta chain sequence. Its antigen remains unknown. Data came from immunoSEQ multiplex PCR; TCRdb stores just in-frame clones and leaves some out. The table has about 130,000 clones, 70% to 85% seen once. The data are from a study of cytomegalovirus exposure and HLA in healthy donors. Germline CDR1 is MNHEY and CDR2 is SMNVEV (reference sequence). After removal of 3 bases from V and 5 bases from J, the junction contained 9 bases not matched to a gene. CDR3 length: 17 amino acids. Whole-study findings and limits: Later, an analysis found that TCR clusters from the first cohort tended to co-occur in the 120 or so validation repertoires. Reports indicated that the classifier achieved high specificity and sensitivity in diagnosing cytomegalovirus status.

This clonotype was sampled from a young man in good health and CMV-seropositive. The chain has TRBV27 and TRBJ2-3; 12 bases map to TRBD2. The sample taken for sequencing was PBMCs. The CDR3 DNA reads as TGTGCCAGCAGTTTCCGGGCTAGCGGGAGGGCAGGAGATACGCAGTATTTT. Its protein product is CASSFRASGRAGDTQYF.